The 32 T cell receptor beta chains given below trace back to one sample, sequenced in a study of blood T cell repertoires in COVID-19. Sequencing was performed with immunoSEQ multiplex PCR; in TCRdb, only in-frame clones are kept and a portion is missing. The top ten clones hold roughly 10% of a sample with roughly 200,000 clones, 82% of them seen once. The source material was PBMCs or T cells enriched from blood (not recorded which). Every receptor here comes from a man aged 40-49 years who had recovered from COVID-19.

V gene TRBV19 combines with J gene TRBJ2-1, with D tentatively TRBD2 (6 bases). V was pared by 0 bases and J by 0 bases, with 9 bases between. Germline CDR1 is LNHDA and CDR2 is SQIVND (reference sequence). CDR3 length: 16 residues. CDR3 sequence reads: CASSIELAGSYNEQFF. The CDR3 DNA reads TGTGCCAGTAGTATAGAACTAGCCGGCTCCTACAATGAGCAGTTCTTC. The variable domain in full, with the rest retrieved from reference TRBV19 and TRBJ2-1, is DGGITQSPKYLFRKEGQNVTLSCEQNLNHDAMYWYRQDPGQGLRLIYYSQIVNDFQKGDIAEGYSVSREKKESFPLTVTSAQKNPTAFYLCASSIELAGSYNEQFFGPGTRLTVL.

CDR3 sequence reads: CASQRLAGEGEQYV. CDR3 coding DNA: TGTGCCAGCCAAAGACTAGCGGGAGAGGGCGAGCAGTACGTC. The V gene is TRBV6-5, the J gene TRBJ2-7; TRBD2 agrees at 12 bases. CDR3 length: 14 amino acids. Germline V gene data show CDR1 as MNHEY and CDR2 as SVGAGI. The J segment lost 6 bases and the V segment lost 8 bases, leaving 8 bases of the junction unmatched.

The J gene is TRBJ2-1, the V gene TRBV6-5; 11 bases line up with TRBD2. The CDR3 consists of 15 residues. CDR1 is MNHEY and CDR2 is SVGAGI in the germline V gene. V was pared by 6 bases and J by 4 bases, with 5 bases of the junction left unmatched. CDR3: CASRTSGNPYNEQFF. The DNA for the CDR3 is TGTGCCAGCAGGACTAGCGGGAACCCTTACAATGAGCAGTTCTTC.

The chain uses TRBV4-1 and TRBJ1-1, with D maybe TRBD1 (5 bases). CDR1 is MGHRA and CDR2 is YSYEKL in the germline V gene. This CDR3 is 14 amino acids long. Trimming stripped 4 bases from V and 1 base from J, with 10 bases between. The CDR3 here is CASSPGIRNTEAFF. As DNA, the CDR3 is TGCGCCAGCAGCCCAGGGATCAGGAACACTGAAGCTTTCTTT.

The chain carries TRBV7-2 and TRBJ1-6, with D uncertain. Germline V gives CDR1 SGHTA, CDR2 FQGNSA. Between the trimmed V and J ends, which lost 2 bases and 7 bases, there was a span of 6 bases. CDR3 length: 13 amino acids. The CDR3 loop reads CASSLSQNSPLHF. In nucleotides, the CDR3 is TGTGCCAGCAGCTTATCCCAGAATTCACCCCTCCACTTT.

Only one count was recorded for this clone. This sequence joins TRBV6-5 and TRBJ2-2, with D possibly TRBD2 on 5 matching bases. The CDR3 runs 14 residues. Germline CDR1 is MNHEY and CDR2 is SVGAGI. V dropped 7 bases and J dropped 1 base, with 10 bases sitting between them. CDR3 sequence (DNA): TGTGCCAGCACCCGGACTTTGAACACCGGGGAGCTGTTTTTT. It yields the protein CASTRTLNTGELFF.

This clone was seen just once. Here the CDR3 reads CASSPMDSTYEQYV. The CDR3 DNA follows: TGCGCCAGCAGCCCCATGGACAGTACCTACGAGCAGTACGTC. This chain uses TRBV4-1 with TRBJ2-7, with D maybe TRBD1 (6 bases). Trimming removed 4 bases from V and 2 bases from J, with 12 bases in between. Germline V gene sequence: CDR1 MGHRA, CDR2 YSYEKL. The CDR3 consists of 14 residues.

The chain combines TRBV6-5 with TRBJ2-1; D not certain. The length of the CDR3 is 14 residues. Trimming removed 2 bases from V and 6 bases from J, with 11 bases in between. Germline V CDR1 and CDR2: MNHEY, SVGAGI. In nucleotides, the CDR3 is TGTGCCAGCAGTTACCGCTTCGGTGGCAATGAGCAGTTCTTC. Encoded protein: CASSYRFGGNEQFF.

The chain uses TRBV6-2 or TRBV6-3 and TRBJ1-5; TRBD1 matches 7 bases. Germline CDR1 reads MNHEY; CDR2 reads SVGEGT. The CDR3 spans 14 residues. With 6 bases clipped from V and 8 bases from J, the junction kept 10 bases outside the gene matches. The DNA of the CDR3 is TGTGCCAGCAGCCCGGGACAGATAGTTGAGCCCCAGCATTTT. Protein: CASSPGQIVEPQHF.

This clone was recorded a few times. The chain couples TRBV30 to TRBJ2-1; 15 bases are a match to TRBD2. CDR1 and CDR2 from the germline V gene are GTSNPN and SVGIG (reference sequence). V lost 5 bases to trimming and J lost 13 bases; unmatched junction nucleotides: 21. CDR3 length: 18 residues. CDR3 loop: CAWLGEGLAGGLNNLQFF. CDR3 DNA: TGTGCCTGGTTGGGAGAGGGACTAGCGGGAGGACTCAATAACCTCCAGTTCTTC.

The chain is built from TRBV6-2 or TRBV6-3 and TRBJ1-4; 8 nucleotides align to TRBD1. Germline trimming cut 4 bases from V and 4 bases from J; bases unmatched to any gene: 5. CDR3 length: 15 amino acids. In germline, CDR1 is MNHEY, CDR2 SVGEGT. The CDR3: CASSWGTGFNEKLFF. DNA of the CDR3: TGTGCCAGCAGTTGGGGGACAGGCTTTAATGAAAAACTGTTTTTT.

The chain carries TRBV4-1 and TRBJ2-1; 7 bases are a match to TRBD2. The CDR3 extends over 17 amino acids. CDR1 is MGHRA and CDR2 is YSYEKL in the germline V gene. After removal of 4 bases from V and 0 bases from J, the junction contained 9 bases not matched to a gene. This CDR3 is CASSLLGAGSSYNEQFF. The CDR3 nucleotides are TGCGCCAGCAGCCTGTTGGGAGCGGGGAGCTCCTACAATGAGCAGTTCTTC.

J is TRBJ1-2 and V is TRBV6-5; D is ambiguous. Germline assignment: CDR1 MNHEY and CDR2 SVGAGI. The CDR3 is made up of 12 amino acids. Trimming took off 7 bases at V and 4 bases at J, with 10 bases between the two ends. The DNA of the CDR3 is TGTGCCAGCACCGAAGGACTCTATGGCTACACCTTC. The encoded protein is CASTEGLYGYTF.

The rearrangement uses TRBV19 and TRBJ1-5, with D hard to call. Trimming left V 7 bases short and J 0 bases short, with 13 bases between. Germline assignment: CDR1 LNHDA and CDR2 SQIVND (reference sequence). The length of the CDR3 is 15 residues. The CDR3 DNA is TGTGCCAGTATTCAAGACCACTATAGCAATCAGCCCCAGCATTTT. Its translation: CASIQDHYSNQPQHF. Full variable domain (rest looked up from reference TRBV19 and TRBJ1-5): DGGITQSPKYLFRKEGQNVTLSCEQNLNHDAMYWYRQDPGQGLRLIYYSQIVNDFQKGDIAEGYSVSREKKESFPLTVTSAQKNPTAFYLCASIQDHYSNQPQHFGDGTRLSIL.

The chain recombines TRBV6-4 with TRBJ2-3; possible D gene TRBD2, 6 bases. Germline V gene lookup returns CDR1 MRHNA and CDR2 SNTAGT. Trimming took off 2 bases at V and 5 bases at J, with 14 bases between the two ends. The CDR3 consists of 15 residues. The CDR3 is CASSDRGRPQDTQYF. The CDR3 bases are TGTGCCAGCAGTGACAGAGGGAGGCCGCAAGATACGCAGTATTTT.

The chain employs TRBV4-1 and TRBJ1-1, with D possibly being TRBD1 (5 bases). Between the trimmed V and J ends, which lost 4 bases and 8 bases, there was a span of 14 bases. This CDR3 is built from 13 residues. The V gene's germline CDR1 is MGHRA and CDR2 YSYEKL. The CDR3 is CASSRWRGEEAFF. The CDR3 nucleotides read TGCGCCAGCAGCCGGTGGAGGGGAGAGGAAGCTTTCTTT.

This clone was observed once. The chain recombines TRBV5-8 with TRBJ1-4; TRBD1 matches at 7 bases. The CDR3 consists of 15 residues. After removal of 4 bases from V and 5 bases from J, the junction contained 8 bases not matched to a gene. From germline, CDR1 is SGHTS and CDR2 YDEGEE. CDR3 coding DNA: TGTGCCAGCAGCCCGGGACAGCCCCTGAATGAAAAACTGTTTTTT. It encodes CASSPGQPLNEKLFF.

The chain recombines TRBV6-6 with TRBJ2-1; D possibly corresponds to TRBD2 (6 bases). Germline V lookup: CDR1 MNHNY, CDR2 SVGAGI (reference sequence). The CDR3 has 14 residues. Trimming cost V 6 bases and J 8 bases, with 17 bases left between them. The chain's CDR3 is CASSTTTRRDEQFF. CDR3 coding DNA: TGTGCCAGCAGCACGACCACCAGGAGGGATGAGCAGTTCTTC.

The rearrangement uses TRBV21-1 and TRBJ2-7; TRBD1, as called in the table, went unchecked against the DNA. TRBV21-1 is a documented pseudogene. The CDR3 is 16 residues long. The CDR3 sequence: CASSTKPGQGDDEQYF. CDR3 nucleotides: TGTGCCAGCAGCACAAAACCGGGACAGGGGGATGACGAGCAGTACTTC.

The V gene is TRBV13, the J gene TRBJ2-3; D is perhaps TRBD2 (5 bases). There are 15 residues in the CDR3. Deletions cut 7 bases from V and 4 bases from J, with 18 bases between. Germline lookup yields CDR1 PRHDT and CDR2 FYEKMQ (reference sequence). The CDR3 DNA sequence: TGTGCCAGCACCTTCCTCGGGAACATCCCAGATACGCAGTATTTT. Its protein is CASTFLGNIPDTQYF.

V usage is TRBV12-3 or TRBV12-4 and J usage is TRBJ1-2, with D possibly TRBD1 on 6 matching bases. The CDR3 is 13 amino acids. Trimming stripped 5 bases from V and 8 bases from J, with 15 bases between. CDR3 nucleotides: TGTGCCAGCAGTACAGGGACCCTCGGAGGCTACACCTTC. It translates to CASSTGTLGGYTF.

The CDR3 sequence: CASSSADRAPYGYTF. DNA of the CDR3: TGTGCCAGCAGTTCCGCTGACAGGGCCCCCTATGGCTACACCTTC. The chain uses TRBV6-5 and TRBJ1-2; TRBD1 aligns across 7 bases. Germline values: CDR1 MNHEY, CDR2 SVGAGI. After removal of 4 bases from V and 4 bases from J, the junction contained 9 bases not matched to a gene. CDR3 length: 15 amino acids.

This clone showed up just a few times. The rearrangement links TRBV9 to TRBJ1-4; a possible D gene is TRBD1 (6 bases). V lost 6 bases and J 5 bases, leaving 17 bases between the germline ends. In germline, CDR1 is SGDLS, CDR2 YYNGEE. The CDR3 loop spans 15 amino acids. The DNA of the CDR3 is TGTGCCAGCACCCGGGGACAAATGGGGAATGAAAAACTGTTTTTT. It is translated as CASTRGQMGNEKLFF.

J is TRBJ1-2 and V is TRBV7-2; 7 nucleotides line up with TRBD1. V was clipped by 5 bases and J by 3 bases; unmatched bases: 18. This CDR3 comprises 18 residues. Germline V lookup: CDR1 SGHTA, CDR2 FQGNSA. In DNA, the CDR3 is TGTGCCAGCAGCGATCCGGGACAGTCCCTCCATCGAGACTATGGCTACACCTTC. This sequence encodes CASSDPGQSLHRDYGYTF.

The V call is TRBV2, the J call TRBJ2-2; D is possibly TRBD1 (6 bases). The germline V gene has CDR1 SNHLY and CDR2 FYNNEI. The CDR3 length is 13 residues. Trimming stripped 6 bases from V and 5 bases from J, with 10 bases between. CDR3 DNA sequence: TGTGCCAGCAGGAGGACAGTGACCGGGGAGCTGTTTTTT. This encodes CASRRTVTGELFF.

Here the CDR3 reads CASSIGQGSTGELFF. The CDR3, as DNA: TGTGCCAGTAGTATTGGGCAGGGTAGCACCGGGGAGCTGTTTTTT. The chain joins TRBV19 to TRBJ2-2, with a weak D call TRBD1 (5 bases). Trimming stripped 3 bases from V and 4 bases from J, with 12 bases between. The V gene's germline CDR1 is LNHDA and CDR2 SQIVND (reference sequence). The CDR3 has 15 amino acids.

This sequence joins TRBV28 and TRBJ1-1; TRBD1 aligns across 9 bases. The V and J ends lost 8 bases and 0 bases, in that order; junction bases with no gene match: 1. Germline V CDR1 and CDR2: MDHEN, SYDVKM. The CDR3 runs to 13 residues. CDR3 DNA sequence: TGTGCCAGCGGACAGGGGATGAACACTGAAGCTTTCTTT. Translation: CASGQGMNTEAFF.

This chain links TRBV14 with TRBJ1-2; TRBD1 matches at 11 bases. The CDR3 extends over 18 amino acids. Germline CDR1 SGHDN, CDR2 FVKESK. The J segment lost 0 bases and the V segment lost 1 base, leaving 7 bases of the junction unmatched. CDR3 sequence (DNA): TGTGCCAGCAGCCAAGTTCGATCGGACAGGGGGCCTAACTATGGCTACACCTTC. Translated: CASSQVRSDRGPNYGYTF.

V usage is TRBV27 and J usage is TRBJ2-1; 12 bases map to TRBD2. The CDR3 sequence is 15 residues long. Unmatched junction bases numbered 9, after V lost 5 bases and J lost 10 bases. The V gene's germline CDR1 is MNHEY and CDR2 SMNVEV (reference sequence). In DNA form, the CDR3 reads TGTGCCAGCAGTCCCAGGGCTAGCGGGAGGGACGAGCAGTTCTTC. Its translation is CASSPRASGRDEQFF.

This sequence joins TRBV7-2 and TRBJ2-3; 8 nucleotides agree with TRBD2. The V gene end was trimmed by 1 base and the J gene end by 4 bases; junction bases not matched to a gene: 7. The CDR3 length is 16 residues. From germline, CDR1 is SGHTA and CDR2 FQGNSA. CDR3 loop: CASSLGSGSLADTQYF. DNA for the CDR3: TGTGCCAGCAGCTTAGGGAGCGGGAGTCTGGCAGATACGCAGTATTTT.

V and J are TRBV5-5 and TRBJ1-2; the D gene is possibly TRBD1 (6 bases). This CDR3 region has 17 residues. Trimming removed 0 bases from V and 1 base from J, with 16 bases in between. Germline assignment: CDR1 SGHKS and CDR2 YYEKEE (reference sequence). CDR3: CASSLGPREGGNYGYTF. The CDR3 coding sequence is TGTGCCAGCAGCTTGGGGCCCAGGGAAGGGGGTAACTATGGCTACACCTTC.

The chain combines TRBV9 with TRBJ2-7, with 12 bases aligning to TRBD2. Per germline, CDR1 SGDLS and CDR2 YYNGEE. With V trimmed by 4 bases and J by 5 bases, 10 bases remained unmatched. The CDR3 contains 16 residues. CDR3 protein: CASSSRLAGVLDEQYF. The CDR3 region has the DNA TGTGCCAGCAGCTCCAGACTAGCGGGAGTTCTCGACGAGCAGTACTTC.